This T cell receptor (beta chain) was obtained from a study of Ad26.COV2.S vaccination and SARS-CoV-2 variants. Study-level information: Recipients of Ad26.COV2.S got it intramuscularly, once or twice 56 days apart.

This sample's treatment: some 20 received Ad26.COV2.S at low or high dose, single or two shots; about 5 received placebo; per-sample allocation not given. All samples were drawn on day 63, counting from the first vaccine or placebo injection. The vaccine delivered Wuhan-strain SARS-CoV-2 spike through an Ad26 vector. Some clones are missing from TCRdb's copy, which holds only in-frame ones; the method was immunoSEQ multiplex PCR. Here the sample spans 400,000 or so clones, 88% being singletons. The germline CDR1 and CDR2 sequences are SGHVS and FNYEAQ. Trimming stripped 5 bases from V and 0 bases from J, with 13 bases between. The CDR3 spans 16 residues.

The genes are TRBV7-6 and TRBJ1-4; D ambiguous. This TCR came from a person between 18 and 59 years old who received the Ad26.COV2.S COVID-19 vaccine or a placebo. Sequenced here: peripheral blood, sampled in a trial of Ad26.COV2.S vaccine versus placebo. The CDR3 sequence: CASSPKLRATNEKLFF. The CDR3 nucleotides read TGTGCCAGCAGCCCAAAGTTAAGGGCAACTAATGAAAAACTGTTTTTT.